This T cell receptor beta chain derives from a study of blood T cell repertoires in COVID-19 (dated by TCRdb to about 2020). For the study in its entirety: Samples covering the acute and convalescent phases of COVID-19 were provided by collaborators in the United States, Italy and Spain. The prospective study material was composed of cDNA or gDNA derived from T cells, B-cell-depleted T cells, or PBMCs. Deeply sampled blood TCRbeta repertoires from subjects exposed to, actively infected with, or recovered from COVID-19 were included in the dataset. The repertoires were released in a freely available public database intended as a resource for research on the immune response to SARS-CoV-2. Samples came from the ongoing ImmuneRACE study (first 160 participants) plus 1,254 subjects from 6 global collaborators. A de-identified subject ID, COVID-19 status, age in years and sex were almost always included in the sample metadata. Where HLA class I and class II types were available, the types were taken from metadata supplied by the sample provider, not from assay-based typing. What the study reported, not specific to this receptor: How much clinical and demographic metadata was included differed by source and by participant, and the metadata was provided uncurated.

Each collaborating institution followed its own protocols to collect whole blood in K2EDTA tubes. Collaborator samples were shipped for TCRbeta analysis as frozen whole blood, isolated PBMCs, or DNA extracted from either sample type. With respect to this clone: Its antigen specificity is not known. Base qualities were left out, and no much larger clone turns up one base away.

TCRbeta CDR3 regions were amplified from genomic DNA using the immunoSEQ Assay, a bias-controlled multiplex PCR. In the original analysis: Nucleated cell counts per sample were estimated from amplification of reference gene primers within the assay. To quantify the absolute abundance of each unique TCRbeta CDR3 rearrangement, sequence reads were collapsed and filtered. For each sample, productive Simpson clonality was calculated by taking the square root of Simpson's diversity index across productive rearrangements. Drawn from immuneACCESS, this table holds only the in-frame rearrangements with V and J called that TCRdb kept. Clones are partly lost; checked studies trace under half to an unresolved V gene and leave the rest unexplained. V and J calls and clone size are as listed in that table; D and trimming were resolved from the DNA. Recorded for this sample are under 250,000 clones; 89% of them occurred a single time. The ten largest clonotypes hold 4.5% to 5.5% of the sample.

Sequencing was carried out using peripheral blood. This receptor was obtained from a woman aged 40 to 50 with acute or convalescent COVID-19.

Read as DNA, the sequence is TGTGCCAGCAGCCCGACCGGGACAGTCTATGGCTACACCTTC. Its translation reads: CASSPTGTVYGYTF. The rearrangement combines TRBV9 with TRBJ1-2, with TRBD1 identical over 7 junction bases. V trim: 4 bases; J trim: 4 bases; unmatched bases: 7. According to the germline V gene, CDR1 reads SGDLS and CDR2 reads YYNGEE. From the cysteine through the phenylalanine, the CDR3 covers 14 amino acids. Just CDR3 DNA is preserved here, 42 bases in frame from base 1.